This TCR beta chain is drawn from a study of vaccination and CD4 T cells after COVID-19. In the study overall: Comprising six males and four females, the convalescent participants counted two Hispanic individuals among them. Investigators stimulated cells with overlapping spike peptides drawn from SARS-CoV-2, HCoV-NL63, HCoV-OC43 and HCoV-229E.

Germline CDR1 is LNHDA and CDR2 is SQIVND (reference sequence). The CDR3 loop spans 16 amino acids. The ends were cut back, 8 bases at V and 4 bases at J, with 23 bases in the middle. As for this clonotype: Its antigen is undetermined.

The Oncomine TCR Beta short-read assay generated sequence data from the DNA of cultured CD4+ T cells. TCRdb re-called the PCR reads through MiXCR, storing one row per CDR3 protein. In the table there are nearly 15,000 distinct CDR3 sequences, about 83% of which are singletons. Treatment defined: roughly 11-day PBMC culture with coronavirus spike peptide pools or control peptides (ViraFEST assay). This specimen consisted of CD4+ T cells from blood, cultured in vitro, obtained after SARS-CoV-2 vaccination. This sequence originates from a human donor who received a COVID-19 vaccine. The chain couples TRBV19 to TRBJ1-2; perhaps TRBD1 as D (6 bases). The CDR3 region has the DNA TGTGCCAGTTCTAATCCACAGGGCGGTGGAGGCTATGGCTACACCTTC. Protein product: CASSNPQGGGGYGYTF.